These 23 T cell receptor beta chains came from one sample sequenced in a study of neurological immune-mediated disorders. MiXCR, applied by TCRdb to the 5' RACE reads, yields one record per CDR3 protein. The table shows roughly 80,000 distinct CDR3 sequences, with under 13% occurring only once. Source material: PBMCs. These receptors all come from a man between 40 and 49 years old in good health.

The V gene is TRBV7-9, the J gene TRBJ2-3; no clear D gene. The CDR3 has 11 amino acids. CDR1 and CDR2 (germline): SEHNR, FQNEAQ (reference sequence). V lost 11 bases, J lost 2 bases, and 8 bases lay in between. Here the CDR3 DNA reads TGTGCCGTCCTTTTCACAGATACGCAGTATTTT. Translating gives CAVLFTDTQYF.

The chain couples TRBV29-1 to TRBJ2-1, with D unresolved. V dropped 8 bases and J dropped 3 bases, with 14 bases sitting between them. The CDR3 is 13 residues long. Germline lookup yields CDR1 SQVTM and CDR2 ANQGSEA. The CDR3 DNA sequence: TGCAGCTTTTTGAGTGAACTCTACAATGAGCAGTTCTTC. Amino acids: CSFLSELYNEQFF.

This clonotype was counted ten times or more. The CDR3 nucleotides are TGTGCCAGCGTCCGAAGGCGGCCGAACACCGGGGAGCTGTTTTTT. Translation: CASVRRRPNTGELFF. The V call is TRBV28, the J call TRBJ2-2; D gene ambiguous. Germline CDR1 is MDHEN and CDR2 is SYDVKM. The CDR3 spans 15 residues. V dropped 8 bases and J dropped 0 bases, with 13 bases sitting between them.

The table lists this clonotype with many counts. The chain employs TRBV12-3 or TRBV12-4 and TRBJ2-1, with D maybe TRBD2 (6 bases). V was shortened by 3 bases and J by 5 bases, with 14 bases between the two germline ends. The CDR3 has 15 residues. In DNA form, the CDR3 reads TGTGCCAGCAGTTTTATTGGGACTCGGGACAATGAGCAGTTCTTC. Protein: CASSFIGTRDNEQFF.

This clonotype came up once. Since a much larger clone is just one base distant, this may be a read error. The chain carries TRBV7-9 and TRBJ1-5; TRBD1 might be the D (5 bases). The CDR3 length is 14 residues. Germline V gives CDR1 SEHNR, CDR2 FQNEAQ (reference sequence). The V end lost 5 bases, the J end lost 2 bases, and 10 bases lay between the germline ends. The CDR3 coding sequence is TGTGCCAGCAGCGACTGGGACGGCAATCAGCCCCAGCATTTT. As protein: CASSDWDGNQPQHF.

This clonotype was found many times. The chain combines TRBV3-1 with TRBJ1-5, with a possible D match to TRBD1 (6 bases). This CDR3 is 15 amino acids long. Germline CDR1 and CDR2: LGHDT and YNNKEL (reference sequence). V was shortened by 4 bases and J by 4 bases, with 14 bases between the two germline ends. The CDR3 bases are TGTGCCAGCAGCCCAGGACAGACCGGGAATCAGCCCCAGCATTTT. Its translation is CASSPGQTGNQPQHF.

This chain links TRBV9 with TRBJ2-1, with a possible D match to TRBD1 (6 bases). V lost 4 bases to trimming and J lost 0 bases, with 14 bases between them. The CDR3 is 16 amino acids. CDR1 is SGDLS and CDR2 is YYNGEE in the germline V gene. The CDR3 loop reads CASSPRQASSYNEQFF. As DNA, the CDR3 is TGTGCCAGCAGCCCCAGACAGGCCAGCTCCTACAATGAGCAGTTCTTC.

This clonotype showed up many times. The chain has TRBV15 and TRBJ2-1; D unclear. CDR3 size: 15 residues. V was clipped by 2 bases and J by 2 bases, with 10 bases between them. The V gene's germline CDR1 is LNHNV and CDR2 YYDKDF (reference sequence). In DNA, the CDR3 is TGTGCCACCAGCAGATGGAACACCGCCTACAATGAGCAGTTCTTC. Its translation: CATSRWNTAYNEQFF.

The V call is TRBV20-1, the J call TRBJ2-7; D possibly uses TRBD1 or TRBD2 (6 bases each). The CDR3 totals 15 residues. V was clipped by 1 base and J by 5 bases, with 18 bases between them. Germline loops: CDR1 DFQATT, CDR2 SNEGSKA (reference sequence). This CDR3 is CSARGGGGRRNEQYF. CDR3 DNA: TGCAGTGCTAGAGGGGGTGGGGGGCGCAGAAACGAGCAGTACTTC.

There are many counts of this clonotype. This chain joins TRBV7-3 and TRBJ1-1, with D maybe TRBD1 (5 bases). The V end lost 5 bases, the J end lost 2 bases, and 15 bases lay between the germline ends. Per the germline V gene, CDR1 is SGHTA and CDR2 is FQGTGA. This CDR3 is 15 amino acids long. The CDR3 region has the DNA TGTGCCAGCAGCAGGGGTCCTGAATTCAACACTGAAGCTTTCTTT. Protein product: CASSRGPEFNTEAFF.

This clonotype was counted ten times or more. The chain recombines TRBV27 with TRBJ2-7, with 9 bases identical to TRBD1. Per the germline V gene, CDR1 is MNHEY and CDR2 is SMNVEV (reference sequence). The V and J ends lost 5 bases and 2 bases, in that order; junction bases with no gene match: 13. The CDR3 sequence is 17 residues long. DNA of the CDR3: TGTGCCAGCAGTCGAAAACTACCTGGACAGGGGACCTACGAGCAGTACTTC. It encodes CASSRKLPGQGTYEQYF.

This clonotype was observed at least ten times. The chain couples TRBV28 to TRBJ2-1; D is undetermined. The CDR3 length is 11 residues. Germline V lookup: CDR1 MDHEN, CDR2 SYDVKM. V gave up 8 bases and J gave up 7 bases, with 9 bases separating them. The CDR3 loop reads CASRYTNEQFF. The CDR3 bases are TGTGCCAGCCGTTACACGAATGAGCAGTTCTTC.

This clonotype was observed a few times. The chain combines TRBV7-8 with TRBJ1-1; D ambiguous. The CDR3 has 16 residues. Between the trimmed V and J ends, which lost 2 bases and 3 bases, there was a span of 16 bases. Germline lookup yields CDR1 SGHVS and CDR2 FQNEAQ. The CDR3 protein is CASSLSSAGDYTEAFF. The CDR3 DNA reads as TGTGCCAGCAGCTTATCTTCGGCAGGAGACTACACTGAAGCTTTCTTT.

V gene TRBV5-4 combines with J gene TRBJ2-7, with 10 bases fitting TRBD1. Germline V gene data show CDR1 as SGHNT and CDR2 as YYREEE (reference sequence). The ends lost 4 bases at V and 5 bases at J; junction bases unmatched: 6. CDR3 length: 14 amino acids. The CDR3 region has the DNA TGTGCCAGCAGCCCAGGGGGGACAGGGGACGAGCAGTACTTC. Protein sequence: CASSPGGTGDEQYF.

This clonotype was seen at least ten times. CDR3 DNA: TGCAGTGCCCCTCCCTGGCGGGAGTCCAGGACCGGGGAGCTGTTTTTT. Translation gives CSAPPWRESRTGELFF. The J gene is TRBJ2-2, the V gene TRBV20-1; 7 bases agree with TRBD2. V shed 6 bases, J shed 5 bases, and the junction held 15 bases outside the gene matches. This CDR3 has 16 residues. The germline gives CDR1 DFQATT, CDR2 SNEGSKA (reference sequence).

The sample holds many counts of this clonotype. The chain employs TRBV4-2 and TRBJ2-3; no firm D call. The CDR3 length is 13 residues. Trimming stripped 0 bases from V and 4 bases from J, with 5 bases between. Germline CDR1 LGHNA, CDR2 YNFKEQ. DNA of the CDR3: TGTGCCAGCAGCCAAGACGGCGCAGATACGCAGTATTTT. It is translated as CASSQDGADTQYF.

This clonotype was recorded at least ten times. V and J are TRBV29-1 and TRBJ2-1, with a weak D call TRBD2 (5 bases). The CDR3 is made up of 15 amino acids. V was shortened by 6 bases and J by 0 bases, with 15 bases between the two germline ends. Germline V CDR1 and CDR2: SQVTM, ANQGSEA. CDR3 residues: CSVVPRESSYNEQFF. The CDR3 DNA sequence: TGCAGCGTCGTACCAAGGGAGAGCTCCTACAATGAGCAGTTCTTC.

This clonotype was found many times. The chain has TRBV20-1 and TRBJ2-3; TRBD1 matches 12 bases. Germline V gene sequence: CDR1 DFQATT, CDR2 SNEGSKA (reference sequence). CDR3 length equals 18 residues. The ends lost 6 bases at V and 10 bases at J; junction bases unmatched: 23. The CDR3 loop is CSAPGQGATSGTRQPQYF. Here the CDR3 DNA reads TGCAGTGCACCGGGACAGGGGGCAACTAGCGGGACCCGGCAGCCGCAGTATTTT.

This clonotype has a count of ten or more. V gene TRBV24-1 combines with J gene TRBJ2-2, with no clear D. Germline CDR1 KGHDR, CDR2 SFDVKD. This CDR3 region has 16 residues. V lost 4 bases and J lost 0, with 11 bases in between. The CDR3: CATSDPNKANTGELFF. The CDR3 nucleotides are TGTGCCACCAGTGACCCTAACAAAGCGAACACCGGGGAGCTGTTTTTT.

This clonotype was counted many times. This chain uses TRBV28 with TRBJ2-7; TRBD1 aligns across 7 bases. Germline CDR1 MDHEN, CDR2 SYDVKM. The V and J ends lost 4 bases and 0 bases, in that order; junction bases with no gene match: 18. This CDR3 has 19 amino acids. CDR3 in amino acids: CASSSPFDRAKWGSYEQYF. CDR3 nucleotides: TGTGCCAGCAGTTCGCCATTTGACAGGGCGAAATGGGGCTCCTACGAGCAGTACTTC.

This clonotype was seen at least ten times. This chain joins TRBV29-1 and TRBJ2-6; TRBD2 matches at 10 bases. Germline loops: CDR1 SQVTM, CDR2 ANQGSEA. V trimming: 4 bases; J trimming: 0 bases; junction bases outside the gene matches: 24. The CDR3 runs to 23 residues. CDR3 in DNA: TGCAGCGTTGGGCTGTATAGGCCGGGGGGTAGCGGGGGGTTAAACTCTGGGGCCAACGTCCTGACTTTC. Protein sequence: CSVGLYRPGGSGGLNSGANVLTF.

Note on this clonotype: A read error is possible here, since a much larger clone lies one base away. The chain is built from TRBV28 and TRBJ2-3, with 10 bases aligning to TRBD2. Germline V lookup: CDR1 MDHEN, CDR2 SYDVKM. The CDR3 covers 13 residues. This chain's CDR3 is CASGTSVTDTQFF. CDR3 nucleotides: TGTGCCAGCGGGACTAGCGTAACAGATACGCAGTTTTTT. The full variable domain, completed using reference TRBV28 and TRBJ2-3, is DVKVTQSSRYLVKRTGEKVFLECVQDMDHENMFWYRQDPGLGLRLIYFSYDVKMKEKGDIPEGYSVSREKKERFSLILESASTNQTSMYLCASGTSVTDTQFFGPGTRLTVL.

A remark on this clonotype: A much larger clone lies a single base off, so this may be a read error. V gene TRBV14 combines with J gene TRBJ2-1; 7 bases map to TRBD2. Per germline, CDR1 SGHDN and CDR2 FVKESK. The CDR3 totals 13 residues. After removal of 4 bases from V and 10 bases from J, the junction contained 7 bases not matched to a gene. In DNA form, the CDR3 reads TGTGCCAGCAGCCCCGCTCACGGGGGGGAGCAGTTCTTC. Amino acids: CASSPAHGGEQFF.